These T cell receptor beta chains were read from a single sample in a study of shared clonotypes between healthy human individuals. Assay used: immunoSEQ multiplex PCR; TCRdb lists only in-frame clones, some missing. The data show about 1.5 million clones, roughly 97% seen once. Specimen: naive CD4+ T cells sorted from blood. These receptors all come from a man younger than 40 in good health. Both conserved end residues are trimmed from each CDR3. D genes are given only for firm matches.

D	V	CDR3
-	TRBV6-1	ASSDWGRSHNEQF
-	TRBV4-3	ASSQDLGGGETQY
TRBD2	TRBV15	ATSRIASGNSYNEQF
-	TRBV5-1	ASSLESVRGARVGTQY
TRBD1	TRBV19	ASSIGDRENEKLF
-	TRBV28	ASSPGGWQPQH
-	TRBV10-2	ASSRVSGNTGELF
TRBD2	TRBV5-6	ASSLGWGGSQY
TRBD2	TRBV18	ASSPPISGRVAGELF
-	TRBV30	AWSPISINEKLF
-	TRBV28	ASSSVREQF
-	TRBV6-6	ASSPRGAEAQPQH